One and the same sample provided the 15 T cell receptor beta chains below, sequenced in a study of T cell therapy after organ transplantation (dated by TCRdb to between 2018 and 2021). Libraries were constructed by the immunoSEQ multiplex PCR assay. This immuneACCESS table, as held by TCRdb, lists in-frame sequences with V and J called but not all clones. Of the missing ones, under half trace to an unresolved V gene in checked studies; the others have no known cause. The sample profile shows 20,000 to 25,000 clones; 84% of them were found once. The ten top clones hold about 35% of the sample. These TCRs are of unknown antigen specificity. The meaning of the sample's time point label: 20-29 weeks after completion of therapy. This specimen consisted of CD8+ T cells from blood, obtained after autologous CMV-specific T cell therapy. These receptor sequences come from a human patient who had received a solid organ transplant and had CMV disease. After a transplant, some T cells may be of graft donor origin.

The chain recombines TRBV4-1 with TRBJ2-2; D is unclear. With 1 base removed from V and 4 bases from J, the gap between germline ends came to 10 bases. The germline gives CDR1 MGHRA, CDR2 YSYEKL. This CDR3 is 15 amino acids long. CDR3 bases: TGCGCCAGCAGCCAAGCTCAGTCGGGCACCGGGGAGCTGTTTTTT. This translates into CASSQAQSGTGELFF.

The V gene is TRBV19, the J gene TRBJ2-5, with D tentatively TRBD1 (5 bases). Germline V gene sequence: CDR1 LNHDA, CDR2 SQIVND (reference sequence). The CDR3 has 10 residues. V was pared by 8 bases and J by 12 bases, with 13 bases between. In DNA form, the CDR3 reads TGTGCCAGTGGTACGACAGTCAAGTACTTC. Protein: CASGTTVKYF.

This clone came up once. The chain carries TRBV28 and TRBJ2-3; D possibly corresponds to TRBD2 (6 bases). Looked up from germline, CDR1 is MDHEN and CDR2 is SYDVKM. The V end was cut by 1 base, the J end by 4 bases, with 12 bases between. The CDR3 extends over 15 amino acids. The CDR3 is CASSLFGGRPDTQYF. DNA of the CDR3: TGTGCCAGCAGTTTATTCGGAGGGCGCCCAGATACGCAGTATTTT.

The chain carries TRBV28 and TRBJ1-6; D remains unclear. The CDR3 contains 12 residues. Germline V gene lookup returns CDR1 MDHEN and CDR2 SYDVKM. V was shortened by 1 base and J by 9 bases, with 4 bases between the two germline ends. The CDR3 loop is CASSLSGSPLHF. CDR3 bases: TGTGCCAGCAGTTTATCCGGTTCACCCCTCCACTTT.

This clone was detected once. V usage is TRBV21-1 and J usage is TRBJ2-7; the D call of TRBD2 is as the table states it, not checked on the DNA. TRBV21-1 counts as a pseudogene. The CDR3 length is 18 residues. The CDR3: CASRDPGLAGVKDYEQYF. In nucleotides, the CDR3 is TGTGCCAGCAGGGATCCGGGACTAGCGGGAGTCAAGGACTACGAGCAGTACTTC.

This chain links TRBV15 with TRBJ1-5, with 7 bases matching TRBD1. CDR3 length equals 14 residues. Germline-derived CDR1 and CDR2 are LNHNV and YYDKDF (reference sequence). The V segment lost 0 bases and the J segment 7 bases; nucleotides outside the gene matches: 3. CDR3 bases: TGTGCCACCAGCAGAGAGAGGGGGCGGCAGCCCCAGCATTTT. Encoded protein: CATSRERGRQPQHF.

The chain couples TRBV9 to TRBJ2-5, with TRBD1 matching over 10 bases. J lost 3 bases, V lost 8 bases, and 10 bases had no gene match. The CDR3 is made up of 15 amino acids. Looked up from germline, CDR1 is SGDLS and CDR2 is YYNGEE. This CDR3 is CARSHGQGVEETQYF. For the CDR3, the DNA is TGTGCCAGATCCCACGGACAGGGGGTGGAAGAGACCCAGTACTTC. Based on the CDR3 plus reference TRBV9 and TRBJ2-5, the full variable domain is DSGVTQTPKHLITATGQRVTLRCSPRSGDLSVYWYQQSLDQGLQFLIQYYNGEERAKGNILERFSAQQFPDLHSELNLSSLELGDSALYFCARSHGQGVEETQYFGPGTRLLVL.

Here the CDR3 DNA reads TGTGCCAGCAGCTTAACGGGGCTTAGCACAGATACGCAGTATTTT. Translation gives CASSLTGLSTDTQYF. V is TRBV7-3 and J is TRBJ2-3; tentatively, D is TRBD1 (5 bases). Germline V lookup: CDR1 SGHTA, CDR2 FQGTGA. The V gene lost 0 bases and the J gene lost 0 bases, with 7 bases spanning the gap. This CDR3 is built from 15 residues.

The V call is TRBV19, the J call TRBJ1-2; perhaps TRBD1 as D (5 bases). CDR1 and CDR2 (germline): LNHDA, SQIVND (reference sequence). The CDR3 is 11 residues long. Trimming left V 6 bases short and J 5 bases short, with 7 bases between. The CDR3 loop is CASRTVYGYTF. CDR3 DNA sequence: TGTGCCAGTAGGACAGTGTATGGCTACACCTTC.

V and J are TRBV18 and TRBJ2-5; D may be TRBD1 (6 bases). The germline gives CDR1 KGHSH, CDR2 LQKENI. The CDR3 has 16 residues. V shed 0 bases and J shed 2 bases, with 13 bases lying between them. The CDR3 here is CASSPPDQGRQETQYF. The CDR3 coding sequence is TGTGCCAGCTCACCACCCGATCAGGGGAGACAAGAGACCCAGTACTTC.

The rearrangement links TRBV25-1 to TRBJ1-1; D gene uncertain. Trimming took off 7 bases at V and 3 bases at J, with 21 bases between the two ends. CDR1 MGHDK and CDR2 SYGVNS come from the germline V gene. The CDR3 spans 16 residues. The CDR3 DNA follows: TGTGCCAGCAACCGCGGCGTAGGCCCGGCGGACACTGAAGCTTTCTTT. This translates into CASNRGVGPADTEAFF.

The rearrangement uses TRBV19 and TRBJ2-5; 7 nucleotides agree with TRBD1. Germline V gene lookup returns CDR1 LNHDA and CDR2 SQIVND (reference sequence). The CDR3 totals 12 residues. The V segment lost 8 bases and the J segment 6 bases; nucleotides outside the gene matches: 6. The CDR3 sequence is CASAWTGQTQYF. In DNA form, the CDR3 reads TGTGCCAGTGCCTGGACAGGTCAGACCCAGTACTTC.

The V call is TRBV27, the J call TRBJ1-1, with D possibly being TRBD1 (5 bases). V was pared by 1 base and J by 4 bases, with 7 bases between. The CDR3 sequence is 13 residues long. CDR1 and CDR2 (germline): MNHEY, SMNVEV (reference sequence). Written as DNA, the CDR3 is TGTGCCAGCAGTTTATGGGGGGTCACTGAAGCTTTCTTT. This gives the protein CASSLWGVTEAFF.

CDR3 sequence reads: CASRSGLAGLETQYF. Written as DNA, the CDR3 is TGTGCCAGCAGGTCGGGACTAGCGGGATTAGAGACCCAGTACTTC. The chain recombines TRBV27 with TRBJ2-5; 13 bases map to TRBD2. The CDR3 contains 15 residues. J gave up 4 bases and V 6 bases, and 5 bases lay outside the gene matches. From germline, CDR1 is MNHEY and CDR2 SMNVEV (reference sequence).

The gene calls are TRBV9 and TRBJ2-7; 8 bases map to TRBD2. After removal of 0 bases from V and 2 bases from J, the junction contained 4 bases not matched to a gene. This CDR3 is 15 amino acids long. The V gene's germline CDR1 is SGDLS and CDR2 YYNGEE. CDR3 bases: TGTGCCAGCAGCGTAGGAGGTAGCGGGACCTACGAGCAGTACTTC. Translating it yields CASSVGGSGTYEQYF.